The 17 T cell receptor beta chains given below trace back to one sample, sequenced in a study of beta chain features in type 1 diabetes. Which antigens these TCRs recognize remains unknown. Study observations and caveats: In all four CD4+ subsets, TCRB CDR3 length was significantly, moderately reduced in type 1 diabetes.

The whole isolated RNA underwent reverse transcription, so sequencing captured expressed TCRB transcripts. The protocol was immunoSEQ multiplex PCR, while the TCRdb copy is restricted to in-frame clones and leaves out a portion. Of a few hundred thousand clones listed, 13% are singletons. The sequenced sample was naive CD4+ T cells from blood. These receptors all stem from a woman aged 18-30 years with type 1 diabetes.

This clone showed up just a few times. The chain joins TRBV4-1 to TRBJ2-7, with a possible D match to TRBD2 (6 bases). The CDR3 is 14 amino acids. Germline V gene data show CDR1 as MGHRA and CDR2 as YSYEKL. Trimming stripped 0 bases from V and 9 bases from J, with 15 bases between. The CDR3 is CASSQDHGGMGQYF. Written as DNA, the CDR3 is TGCGCCAGCAGCCAAGATCATGGGGGGATGGGGCAGTACTTC.

V and J are TRBV30 and TRBJ1-2; perhaps TRBD1 as D (5 bases). Trimming pared 4 bases from V and 3 bases from J, leaving 15 bases between. This CDR3 spans 14 amino acids. Per the germline V gene, CDR1 is GTSNPN and CDR2 is SVGIG (reference sequence). CDR3 sequence (DNA): TGTGCCTGGATCCACGTCACAGGCTACTATGGCTACACCTTC. Translated: CAWIHVTGYYGYTF.

Concerning this clone itself: Other DNA sequences in the same sample also yield this CDR3. The chain carries TRBV30 and TRBJ1-5, with D perhaps matching TRBD1 (6 bases). V gave up 2 bases and J gave up 4 bases, with 9 bases separating them. The CDR3 consists of 13 residues. Germline V lookup: CDR1 GTSNPN, CDR2 SVGIG (reference sequence). The CDR3 here is CAWSHRANQPQHF. Here the CDR3 DNA reads TGTGCCTGGAGTCACAGGGCAAATCAGCCCCAGCATTTT.

A few counts support this clone. The chain employs TRBV29-1 and TRBJ2-5, with TRBD2 matching 11 bases. V dropped 6 bases and J dropped 4; count of bases not matched to a gene: 7. The germline gives CDR1 SQVTM, CDR2 ANQGSEA. CDR3 length equals 14 residues. This CDR3 is CSVVLAGARETQYF. CDR3 coding DNA: TGCAGCGTAGTACTAGCGGGAGCCAGAGAGACCCAGTACTTC.

A few counts support this clone. The CDR3 region is CASSLGLVGAEAFF. The CDR3 DNA reads TGTGCCAGCAGCTTAGGGTTGGTAGGGGCTGAAGCTTTCTTT. The chain combines TRBV7-9 with TRBJ1-1, with D tentatively TRBD1 (5 bases). Germline loops: CDR1 SEHNR, CDR2 FQNEAQ (reference sequence). CDR3 length: 14 residues. Trimming took off 1 base at V and 6 bases at J, with 12 bases between the two ends.

There are a few counts of this clone. V usage is TRBV30 and J usage is TRBJ2-3; D gene unclear. V lost 3 bases and J 2 bases, leaving 15 bases between the germline ends. CDR3 length: 15 amino acids. Germline CDR1 GTSNPN, CDR2 SVGIG (reference sequence). For the CDR3, the DNA is TGTGCCTGGAGGGGCGCAGGCCGAAACACAGATACGCAGTATTTT. As protein: CAWRGAGRNTDTQYF.

The chain links TRBV2 to TRBJ2-4, with 12 bases that match TRBD2. J lost 5 bases, V lost 1 base, and 6 bases had no gene match. The V gene's germline CDR1 is SNHLY and CDR2 FYNNEI. CDR3 length equals 17 residues. In DNA form, the CDR3 reads TGTGCCAGCAGTGAAGACTTACTAGCGGGAGGCCAAAACATTCAGTACTTC. Amino acid sequence: CASSEDLLAGGQNIQYF.

V and J are TRBV9 and TRBJ2-2; 13 nucleotides line up with TRBD2. The CDR3 covers 15 residues. CDR1 is SGDLS, CDR2 YYNGEE, per germline. V was clipped by 3 bases and J by 5 bases; unmatched bases: 1. As DNA, the CDR3 is TGTGCCAGCAGCGCGGGACTAGCGGGGACCGGGGAGCTGTTTTTT. This translates into CASSAGLAGTGELFF.

There are a few counts of this clone. The J gene is TRBJ1-1, the V gene TRBV14; the D gene is possibly TRBD1 (6 bases). Germline loops: CDR1 SGHDN, CDR2 FVKESK. CDR3 length: 19 amino acids. Trimming stripped 4 bases from V and 3 bases from J, with 27 bases between. This CDR3 reads CASSLLTGNRAGGHTEAFF. The CDR3 DNA reads as TGTGCCAGCAGCCTCTTAACCGGGAACAGGGCCGGGGGGCACACTGAAGCTTTCTTT.

There are a few counts of this clone. The chain couples TRBV7-2 to TRBJ2-5, with 7 bases lining up with TRBD2. CDR3 size: 14 residues. The V segment lost 5 bases and the J segment 6 bases; nucleotides outside the gene matches: 9. Germline CDR1 SGHTA, CDR2 FQGNSA. Here the CDR3 reads CASSGGTNFQTQYF. In DNA, the CDR3 is TGTGCCAGCAGCGGCGGGACTAATTTTCAGACCCAGTACTTC.

This clone was observed a handful of times. The chain uses TRBV18 and TRBJ1-5; D is unclear. This CDR3 has 15 amino acids. The germline gives CDR1 KGHSH, CDR2 LQKENI. The V gene lost 4 bases and the J gene lost 5 bases, with 15 bases spanning the gap. The CDR3 sequence: CASSLLNSLDQPQHF. DNA of the CDR3: TGTGCCAGCTCACTCCTGAACAGCTTAGATCAGCCCCAGCATTTT.

This clone turned up a few times. The chain combines TRBV5-1 with TRBJ1-5; TRBD1 might be the D (6 bases). The CDR3 has 15 amino acids. Trimming stripped 4 bases from V and 0 bases from J, with 11 bases between. The germline V gene has CDR1 SGHRS and CDR2 YFSETQ. As DNA, the CDR3 is TGCGCCAGCAGCCCTACGACAGGTAGCAATCAGCCCCAGCATTTT. Residues: CASSPTTGSNQPQHF.

This clone has only a few counts. The chain employs TRBV5-1 and TRBJ1-4; D may be TRBD1 (6 bases). Per the germline V gene, CDR1 is SGHRS and CDR2 is YFSETQ. The CDR3 runs to 14 residues. V lost 6 bases, J lost 1 base, and 10 bases lay in between. CDR3 coding DNA: TGCGCCAGCACCCCGGGACAAACTAATGAAAAACTGTTTTTT. Translated: CASTPGQTNEKLFF. Together with reference TRBV5-1 and TRBJ1-4, the CDR3 gives the full variable domain: KAGVTQTPRYLIKTRGQQVTLSCSPISGHRSVSWYQQTPGQGLQFLFEYFSETQRNKGNFPGRFSGRQFSNSRSEMNVSTLELGDSALYLCASTPGQTNEKLFFGSGTQLSVL.

The V call is TRBV18, the J call TRBJ2-7; 7 nucleotides agree with TRBD2. From germline, CDR1 is KGHSH and CDR2 LQKENI. V trimming: 4 bases; J trimming: 4 bases; junction bases outside the gene matches: 13. This CDR3 is 16 amino acids long. The CDR3 DNA reads as TGTGCCAGCTCACTCCTGTCTAGCGGTCCTGGGTACGAGCAGTACTTC. Translating it yields CASSLLSSGPGYEQYF. The full variable domain, its missing parts supplied by reference TRBV18 and TRBJ2-7, is NAGVMQNPRHLVRRRGQEARLRCSPMKGHSHVYWYRQLPEEGLKFMVYLQKENIIDESGMPKERFSAEFPKEGPSILRIQQVVRGDSAAYFCASSLLSSGPGYEQYFGPGTRLTVT.

V usage is TRBV27 and J usage is TRBJ2-5; 10 bases line up with TRBD2. The CDR3 contains 17 residues. The V gene's germline CDR1 is MNHEY and CDR2 SMNVEV (reference sequence). After removal of 6 bases from V and 5 bases from J, the junction contained 15 bases not matched to a gene. The CDR3, as DNA: TGTGCCAGCAGCCGAAAAACCGGGACTAGCGTTCGGGAGACCCAGTACTTC. Amino acids: CASSRKTGTSVRETQYF.

A few counts support this clone. V usage is TRBV5-1 and J usage is TRBJ2-1, with 7 bases identical to TRBD1. Trimming at V came to 2 bases and at J to 2 bases, leaving 4 bases not matched to a gene. CDR3 length: 15 residues. From germline, CDR1 is SGHRS and CDR2 YFSETQ. CDR3 DNA sequence: TGCGCCAGCAGCTTCACAGGGGACACCTACAATGAGCAGTTCTTC. Its protein is CASSFTGDTYNEQFF.

The CDR3 loop is CASSLTGGETQYF. CDR3 nucleotide sequence: TGTGCCAGCAGTTTAACAGGGGGGGAGACCCAGTACTTC. The rearrangement links TRBV28 to TRBJ2-5, with TRBD1 identical over 8 bases. This CDR3 is built from 13 residues. V gave up 2 bases and J gave up 5 bases; unmatched junction bases: 1. Germline-derived CDR1 and CDR2 are MDHEN and SYDVKM.